These T cell receptor beta chains were read from a single sample in a study of siplizumab effects on memory and regulatory T cells. Generated by immunoSEQ multiplex PCR, the TCRdb table keeps only in-frame clones and is missing some. Found here are some 100,000 clones, 75% to 95% of them singletons; the top ten hold around 2.7%. The sequencing sample was made of CD4+ T cells sorted from blood. The source is a human donor in good health. Some clones in this sample may be carry-over from other donors' samples. CDR3s include the opening cysteine and the closing phenylalanine or tryptophan. A D gene is named only where the DNA matches it firmly. Part of the rows lack a size; the others show once, few, many or a class for expanded clones.

J,D,size,V,CDR3,DNA
TRBJ2-7,-,-,TRBV27,CASRPFVGGSYEQYF,TGTGCCAGCAGACCCTTTGTGGGAGGCTCCTACGAGCAGTACTTC
TRBJ2-5,-,-,TRBV19,CASSKGLMIETQYF,TGTGCCAGTAGTAAGGGACTTATGATCGAGACCCAGTACTTC
TRBJ2-2,TRBD2,-,TRBV30,CAWNGVAGSTGELFF,TGTGCCTGGAACGGGGTAGCGGGGAGCACCGGGGAGCTGTTTTTT
TRBJ2-1,TRBD2,-,TRBV9,CASSVQGGSTYNEQFF,TGTGCCAGCAGCGTTCAAGGCGGGAGCACCTACAATGAGCAGTTCTTC
TRBJ2-6,-,once,TRBV28,CASSSGRFSGANVLTF,TGTGCCAGCAGTTCGGGACGGTTCTCTGGGGCCAACGTCCTGACTTTC
TRBJ2-7,-,-,TRBV18,CASSRGPSYEQYF,TGTGCCAGCTCACGGGGGCCCTCCTACGAGCAGTACTTC
TRBJ2-7,-,-,TRBV5-1,CASSLGPRKNYEQYF,TGCGCCAGCAGCTTGGGGCCTAGAAAGAACTACGAGCAGTACTTC
TRBJ2-1,-,-,TRBV7-9,CASSLTGSNEQFF,TGTGCCAGCAGCTTAACGGGGAGCAATGAGCAGTTCTTC
TRBJ2-7,TRBD1,once,TRBV2,CASRVTGAPHEQYF,TGTGCCAGCAGGGTGACAGGGGCTCCGCACGAGCAGTACTTC
TRBJ2-1,-,-,TRBV28,CAISGRSLVLYNEQFF,TGTGCCATATCAGGACGGAGTCTTGTACTCTACAATGAGCAGTTCTTC
TRBJ2-7,TRBD1,-,TRBV14,CASSLTRDRVTYEQYF,TGTGCCAGCAGCCTGACGCGGGACAGGGTAACCTACGAGCAGTACTTC
TRBJ2-7,-,-,TRBV7-9,CASSLEAASYEQYF,TGTGCCAGCAGCTTAGAGGCCGCCTCCTACGAGCAGTACTTC
TRBJ1-2,-,-,TRBV5-6,CASSPRGGGDYGYTF,TGTGCCAGCAGCCCCCGGGGAGGAGGGGACTATGGCTACACCTTC
TRBJ1-1,-,-,TRBV6-6,CASSPQPHPGEMAFF,TGTGCCAGCAGCCCCCAACCCCATCCAGGGGAGATGGCTTTCTTT
TRBJ1-5,TRBD1,once,TRBV19,CASRTNRGDHLNQPQHF,TGTGCCAGTAGGACGAACAGGGGGGACCACCTTAATCAGCCCCAGCATTTT
TRBJ1-5,-,-,TRBV6-5,CASSLSGSQPQHF,TGTGCCAGCAGTCTTTCAGGGTCTCAGCCCCAGCATTTT
TRBJ2-5,-,-,TRBV6-6,CASSRGFQETQYF,TGTGCCAGCAGCCGGGGGTTCCAAGAGACCCAGTACTTC
TRBJ2-3,TRBD2,-,TRBV28,CASSSFFSGKSTDTQYF,TGTGCCAGCAGTTCCTTCTTTAGCGGGAAGAGCACAGATACGCAGTATTTT
TRBJ2-1,TRBD1,once,TRBV19,CASQNPGQGTNEQFF,TGTGCCAGCCAAAATCCGGGACAGGGTACCAATGAGCAGTTCTTC
TRBJ1-2,-,-,TRBV2,CASSDGGPYTGTHNYGYTF,TGTGCCAGCAGTGATGGGGGACCTTATACAGGTACCCATAACTATGGCTACACCTTC
TRBJ2-1,-,-,TRBV9,CASTPEGGVYNEQFF,TGTGCCAGCACCCCAGAGGGGGGAGTCTACAATGAGCAGTTCTTC
TRBJ1-1,-,-,TRBV5-1,CASSLHGENTEAFF,TGCGCCAGCAGCTTGCATGGGGAGAACACTGAAGCTTTCTTT
TRBJ2-3,-,-,TRBV6-4,CATSLEGTDTQYF,TGTGCCACCTCCTTGGAAGGCACAGATACGCAGTATTTT
TRBJ2-3,-,-,TRBV7-3,CASSYADRPGDTQYF,TGTGCCAGCAGCTACGCGGACAGACCGGGGGATACGCAGTATTTT
TRBJ2-2,TRBD2,-,TRBV10-1,CASRAGGQNTGELFF,TGCGCCAGCAGAGCGGGGGGCCAGAACACCGGGGAGCTGTTTTTT
TRBJ2-2,TRBD2,-,TRBV6-1,CASSVGGSGRRTGELFF,TGTGCCAGCAGTGTTGGAGGTAGCGGGAGAAGAACCGGGGAGCTGTTTTTT
TRBJ2-7,TRBD2,once,TRBV6-5,CASSWKRDYDEQYF,TGTGCCAGCAGTTGGAAGCGGGACTATGACGAGCAGTACTTC
TRBJ1-2,-,-,TRBV19,CASSMAEYGYTF,TGTGCCAGTAGTATGGCAGAATATGGCTACACCTTC
TRBJ2-3,TRBD2,few,TRBV7-2,CASSPARDYSRDTQYF,TGTGCCAGCAGCCCAGCCCGGGACTACTCGCGAGATACGCAGTATTTT
TRBJ1-1,TRBD1,-,TRBV19,CASSITGTGMAEAFF,TGTGCCAGTAGTATTACTGGGACAGGGATGGCTGAAGCTTTCTTT
TRBJ2-5,TRBD2,once,TRBV4-1,CASSQGAGAYQETQYF,TGCGCCAGCAGCCAAGGGGCGGGAGCTTATCAAGAGACCCAGTACTTC
TRBJ1-1,-,few,TRBV18,CASSPLPGGTEAFF,TGTGCCAGCTCACCACTCCCCGGGGGCACTGAAGCTTTCTTT
TRBJ2-6,-,-,TRBV19,CASSISGLSGANVLTF,TGTGCCAGTAGTATCTCAGGGCTCTCTGGGGCCAACGTCCTGACTTTC
TRBJ1-1,-,-,TRBV16,CASSLLSNTEAFF,TGTGCCAGCAGCCTTTTGTCGAACACTGAAGCTTTCTTT
TRBJ2-7,TRBD1,-,TRBV5-5,CASSRGTGLHEQYF,TGTGCCAGCAGCAGAGGGACAGGGCTCCACGAGCAGTACTTC
TRBJ2-3,-,-,TRBV7-9,CASSLVSLETTDTQYF,TGTGCCAGCAGCTTAGTCTCCCTCGAAACTACAGATACGCAGTATTTT
TRBJ2-3,-,-,TRBV2,CASSVGDTQYF,TGTGCCAGCAGTGTGGGAGATACGCAGTATTTT
TRBJ1-2,TRBD1,once,TRBV9,CASSPEGAVNYGYTF,TGTGCCAGCAGCCCGGAGGGGGCGGTTAACTATGGCTACACCTTC
TRBJ2-5,TRBD1,-,TRBV6-1,CASSGDRGFRETQYF,TGTGCCAGCAGCGGCGACAGGGGATTTCGGGAGACCCAGTACTTC
TRBJ2-7,-,-,TRBV7-8,CASSLQAAGINEQYF,TGTGCCAGCAGCTTACAGGCGGCAGGGATCAACGAGCAGTACTTC
TRBJ2-7,TRBD2,-,TRBV9,CASSEGLAVREQYF,TGTGCCAGCAGCGAGGGACTAGCGGTGCGGGAGCAGTACTTC
TRBJ1-3,-,-,TRBV28,CASSFQVSGNTIYF,TGTGCCAGCAGTTTCCAGGTATCTGGAAACACCATATATTTT
TRBJ2-3,TRBD2,-,TRBV19,CASSGAGGSTDTQYF,TGTGCCAGTAGTGGGGCGGGAGGGAGCACAGATACGCAGTATTTT
TRBJ1-1,-,few,TRBV6-1,CASHVLNTEAFF,TGTGCCAGCCATGTCCTGAACACTGAAGCTTTCTTT
TRBJ1-2,TRBD1,-,TRBV29-1,CSVADRVDYGYTF,TGCAGCGTTGCGGACAGGGTGGACTATGGCTACACCTTC
TRBJ2-4,-,-,TRBV28,CASSQGEVKWYIQYF,TGTGCCAGCAGTCAGGGGGAGGTCAAATGGTACATTCAGTACTTC
TRBJ2-5,TRBD1,-,TRBV18,CASSPQRQGSETQYF,TGTGCCAGCTCACCGCAAAGACAGGGGTCAGAGACCCAGTACTTC
TRBJ2-3,-,-,TRBV18,CASSPSSDTQYF,TGTGCCAGCTCACCATCATCGGATACGCAGTATTTT
TRBJ2-6,TRBD2,-,TRBV7-3,CASSLMGLAGSGANVLTF,TGTGCCAGCAGCTTAATGGGACTAGCGGGTTCTGGGGCCAACGTCCTGACTTTC
TRBJ2-1,-,-,TRBV5-1,CASSRDTRSDYNEQFF,TGCGCCAGCAGCAGGGACACTCGAAGTGACTACAATGAGCAGTTCTTC
TRBJ2-7,-,-,TRBV6-5,CASRSSGGEQYF,TGTGCCAGCAGATCCTCGGGCGGTGAGCAGTACTTC
TRBJ1-3,-,-,TRBV9,CASSPHPRDSGNTIYF,TGTGCCAGCAGCCCACACCCCAGGGACTCTGGAAACACCATATATTTT
TRBJ1-1,-,-,TRBV5-1,CASSLALMRNTEAFF,TGCGCCAGCAGCTTGGCGCTGATGAGAAACACTGAAGCTTTCTTT
TRBJ2-7,TRBD2,-,TRBV5-1,CASSSGLAGGSYEQYF,TGCGCCAGCAGCTCGGGACTAGCGGGAGGCTCCTACGAGCAGTACTTC
TRBJ1-1,-,few,TRBV6-1,CASSEDYYTEAFF,TGTGCCAGCAGTGAAGATTACTACACTGAAGCTTTCTTT